The entry below describes one T cell receptor (beta chain). Profiled with immunoSEQ multiplex PCR; TCRdb holds only in-frame clones, not every one. The sample shows a few hundred thousand clones, more than 75% of them seen only once. The CDR3 covers 13 residues. V was trimmed by 3 bases and J by 4 bases, leaving 9 bases between them. Germline CDR1 SGHTA, CDR2 FQGNSA. This entry belongs to a study of blood T cell repertoires in COVID-19. The gene calls are TRBV7-2 and TRBJ1-1; D perhaps matches TRBD1 (5 bases). This clonotype was obtained from a woman between 25 and 40 years old who had recovered from COVID-19. The material sequenced was PBMCs or T cells enriched from blood (not recorded which). This chain's CDR3 is CASSFAQGTEAFF. The CDR3 region has the DNA TGTGCCAGCAGCTTCGCTCAGGGCACTGAAGCTTTCTTT.